A single sample gave rise to the 13 T cell receptor beta chains below, sequenced in a study of shared clonotypes between healthy human individuals (dated by TCRdb to the early 2020s). For the CD8 naive samples, CD45RO-negative cells were positively selected for CCR7, yielding a CD45RA+CCR7+ population from which TemRA cells were excluded. Libraries came from the immunoSEQ multiplex PCR assay. TCRdb obtained this table from immuneACCESS and retained in-frame rearrangements with V and J assigned. These tables miss some clones; where compared with another copy, unresolved V genes account for less than half of the shortfall, and the remainder is unexplained. Counted in this sample were 2 million to 2.5 million clones; approximately 94% of them appeared once. Of the sample, over 1.5% falls within the top ten clones. The material sequenced was naive CD8+ T cells from PBMCs. The intended sense of this specimen's cell subset or site label: CD45RA+CCR7+. Every receptor here comes from a man in his late teens or twenties in good health. Some clones in this sample may be carry-over from other donors' samples.

The chain uses TRBV28 and TRBJ1-2, with D unclear. Between the trimmed V and J ends, which lost 6 bases and 7 bases, there was a span of 9 bases. The CDR3 totals 11 residues. CDR1 and CDR2 from the germline V gene are MDHEN and SYDVKM. In DNA form, the CDR3 reads TGTGCCAGCAGCTCGGTGGGTGGCTACACCTTC. Translation gives CASSSVGGYTF.

This rearrangement joins TRBV10-1 to TRBJ2-1; D may be TRBD2 (5 bases). Germline values: CDR1 WNHNN, CDR2 SYGVQD (reference sequence). The CDR3 runs 14 residues. Trimming shortened V by 6 bases and J by 6 bases, and 15 bases separated the two germline ends. CDR3 in amino acids: CASSPSRRINEQFF. The CDR3 DNA sequence: TGCGCCAGCAGCCCTAGCCGGAGGATCAATGAGCAGTTCTTC.

On this clone: Additional DNA sequences in this sample encode the identical CDR3. This chain links TRBV27 with TRBJ2-1; TRBD2 matches at 8 bases. The CDR3 runs 15 residues. Trimming took 1 base from V and 2 from J; bases not matched to a gene: 1. Germline V gene sequence: CDR1 MNHEY, CDR2 SMNVEV (reference sequence). The CDR3 nucleotides read TGTGCCAGCAGTTTATTAGCGGGGACCTACAATGAGCAGTTCTTC. Encoded protein: CASSLLAGTYNEQFF.

V gene TRBV7-9 combines with J gene TRBJ1-2; maybe TRBD1 (5 bases). CDR3 length: 15 residues. Trimming left V 5 bases short and J 7 bases short, with 20 bases between. The germline V gene encodes CDR1 SEHNR and CDR2 FQNEAQ (reference sequence). CDR3 bases: TGTGCCAGCAGCGCGATCAGGGTAATTACGGGTGGCTACACCTTC. This codes for CASSAIRVITGGYTF.

This chain uses TRBV11-2 with TRBJ1-4; maybe TRBD1 (5 bases). The germline gives CDR1 SGHAT, CDR2 FQNNGV. The V and J ends lost 1 base and 4 bases respectively, with 22 bases between them. This CDR3 has 19 amino acids. The CDR3, as DNA: TGTGCCAGCAGCTTAGGGGAGGGACCGATTAGTCATAATAATGAAAAACTGTTTTTT. The encoded protein is CASSLGEGPISHNNEKLFF.

The rearrangement links TRBV2 to TRBJ2-5; 9 bases are a match to TRBD1. Germline CDR1 is SNHLY and CDR2 is FYNNEI. The CDR3 has 14 residues. V dropped 9 bases and J dropped 0; count of bases not matched to a gene: 5. The CDR3 spells CASGDREYQETQYF. CDR3 bases: TGTGCCAGTGGGGACAGGGAGTACCAAGAGACCCAGTACTTC. The complete variable domain, with remaining parts taken from reference TRBV2 and TRBJ2-5, reads EPEVTQTPSHQVTQMGQEVILRCVPISNHLYFYWYRQILGQKVEFLVSFYNNEISEKSEIFDDQFSVERPDGSNFTLKIRSTKLEDSAMYFCASGDREYQETQYFGPGTRLLVL.

This chain connects TRBV4-3 to TRBJ2-3; 7 bases match TRBD1. Germline trimming cut 3 bases from V and 2 bases from J; bases unmatched to any gene: 17. CDR1 LGHNA and CDR2 YSLEER come from the germline V gene. The CDR3 runs to 19 residues. CDR3 bases: TGCGCCAGCAGCCAGCTGGCCGTGGGACAGTGGGGATACACAGATACGCAGTATTTT. Its translation is CASSQLAVGQWGYTDTQYF.

V and J are TRBV19 and TRBJ2-1, with 7 nucleotides matching TRBD1. Unmatched junction bases numbered 4, after V lost 3 bases and J lost 8 bases. Germline CDR1 is LNHDA and CDR2 is SQIVND (reference sequence). CDR3 size: 13 residues. The CDR3: CASSIQTGDEQFF. CDR3 DNA sequence: TGTGCCAGTAGTATCCAAACAGGGGATGAGCAGTTCTTC.

This CDR3 is CSVVSGQGYEQYF. CDR3 DNA sequence: TGCAGCGTTGTCTCGGGACAGGGGTACGAGCAGTACTTC. V and J are TRBV29-1 and TRBJ2-7, with 10 bases identical to TRBD1. Germline V gene sequence: CDR1 SQVTM, CDR2 ANQGSEA. V shed 4 bases, J shed 4 bases, and the junction held 4 bases outside the gene matches. There are 13 residues in the CDR3.

Remarks on this clone: A junction boundary mismatches the germline segment, possibly from a read error. The chain is built from TRBV29-1 and TRBJ2-3; tentative D call: TRBD1 (6 bases). Germline values: CDR1 SQVTM, CDR2 ANQGSEA. The CDR3 spans 15 residues. The CDR3 DNA follows: TGCAGCGTTGAAGATGTCGGGTCCCGGACAGATACGCAGTGTTTT. It translates to CSVEDVGSRTDTQCF.

V is TRBV12-5 and J is TRBJ2-1; 10 positions agree with TRBD2. V shed 1 base, J shed 6 bases, and the junction held 6 bases outside the gene matches. The germline CDR1 and CDR2 sequences are LGHNT and FRNRAP. CDR3 size: 16 residues. The CDR3 protein is CASGLASGLAANEQFF. The DNA of the CDR3 is TGTGCTAGTGGTTTGGCCAGCGGACTAGCGGCCAATGAGCAGTTCTTC.

The chain joins TRBV28 to TRBJ2-7; no reliable D call. CDR1 MDHEN and CDR2 SYDVKM come from the germline V gene. With 5 bases removed from V and 6 bases from J, the gap between germline ends came to 29 bases. The CDR3 has 18 amino acids. CDR3 amino acids: CASSTRREGRETPVEQYF. The CDR3, as DNA: TGTGCCAGCAGTACCAGACGAGAAGGTAGGGAAACCCCTGTCGAGCAGTACTTC.

The V and J genes are TRBV15 and TRBJ2-7; D not resolved. The CDR3 runs 15 residues. Germline assignment: CDR1 LNHNV and CDR2 YYDKDF (reference sequence). Trimming left V 1 base short and J 4 bases short, with 14 bases between. The CDR3 bases are TGTGCCACCAGCAGAGCCGTCGCACGGATTTACGAGCAGTACTTC. Amino acid sequence: CATSRAVARIYEQYF.